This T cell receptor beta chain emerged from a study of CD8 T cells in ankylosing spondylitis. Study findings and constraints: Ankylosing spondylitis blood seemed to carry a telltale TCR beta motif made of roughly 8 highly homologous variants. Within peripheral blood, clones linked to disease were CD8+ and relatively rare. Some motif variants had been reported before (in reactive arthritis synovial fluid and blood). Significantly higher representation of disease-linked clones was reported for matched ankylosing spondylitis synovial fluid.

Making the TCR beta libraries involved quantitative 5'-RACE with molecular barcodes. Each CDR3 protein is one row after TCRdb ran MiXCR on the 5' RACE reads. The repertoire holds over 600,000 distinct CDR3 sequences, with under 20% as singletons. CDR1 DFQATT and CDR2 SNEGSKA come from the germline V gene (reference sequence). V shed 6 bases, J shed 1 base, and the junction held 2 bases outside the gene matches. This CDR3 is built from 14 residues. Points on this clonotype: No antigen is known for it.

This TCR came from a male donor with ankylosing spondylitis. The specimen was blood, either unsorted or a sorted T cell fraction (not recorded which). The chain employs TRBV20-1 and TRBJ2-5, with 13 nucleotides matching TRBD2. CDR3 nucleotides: TGCAGTGCGTGGACTAGCGGGGGCCAAGAGACCCAGTACTTC. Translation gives CSAWTSGGQETQYF.